These T cell receptor beta chains were read from a single sample in a study of blood T cell repertoires in COVID-19. Sequencing used immunoSEQ multiplex PCR; TCRdb keeps in-frame clones, though not all of them. This repertoire shows about 200,000 clones, 65% to 90% found once; its top ten account for 4% to 5.5%. Source material: peripheral blood. The receptors originated from a human donor in a cohort sampled during active COVID-19. Both conserved end residues are part of each CDR3. D genes are given only for firm matches.

D gene	V gene	CDR3 protein
NA	TRBV28	CASSSGPYEQYF
TRBD2	TRBV18	CASSPPVASGRNEQYF
NA	TRBV7-8	CASSPLDTEAFF
NA	TRBV19	CATRGRSNYGYTF
TRBD1	TRBV7-3	CASSPWTGAYEQYF
NA	TRBV6-5	CASSYANYNSPLHF
TRBD1	TRBV5-1	CASSFLTGPDVETQYF
NA	TRBV5-5	CASSLWSTQTSNQPQHF
TRBD2	TRBV6-2/TRBV6-3	CASSTPAGVYETQYF
TRBD1	TRBV7-3	CASSYGTGNYGYTF
NA	TRBV25-1	CASSELATREDEQFF
NA	TRBV27	CASSPTGENTEAFF
TRBD1	TRBV18	CASSPGQGVYEQYF
NA	TRBV5-5	CASSFDSYSGNTIYF
TRBD2	TRBV27	CASRKLAGDVREQYF
TRBD1	TRBV5-1	CASSLTGDHQPQHF
NA	TRBV6-2/TRBV6-3	CASSFLASTYNEQFF
NA	TRBV30	CAWNLGGISYEQYF
NA	TRBV14	CASSQGAGADDTEAFF
TRBD1	TRBV7-9	CASSLGGAGGRSPLHF
NA	TRBV28	CASSLGGLLSYEQYF
NA	TRBV30	CAWTGGRPYEQYF
NA	TRBV20-1	CSAPRGYGYTF
NA	TRBV9	CASSVGQGYTGELFF
NA	TRBV27	CASSSHPTAGEQYF
NA	TRBV30	CAWIPLAGLGYTF
TRBD2	TRBV2	CASRPLTSATDTQYF
NA	TRBV7-2	CASSSKRGKGYEQYF
TRBD2	TRBV11-2	CASSFGTSGSSTGELFF
TRBD1	TRBV28	CASRSEGRTGQRYTF
TRBD2	TRBV5-1	CASSVTSGSYNEQFF
TRBD1	TRBV28	CASSSRTGPEPQHF
TRBD2	TRBV28	CASSTVGTIYEQYF
TRBD2	TRBV7-3	CASSLLASGPNEQFF
TRBD2	TRBV10-3	CAIERAGGQGEQYF
NA	TRBV28	CASSLSDRDNSPLHF
NA	TRBV3-1/TRBV3-2	CASSQGRGGNTEAFF
TRBD1	TRBV28	CASSNRGEREQYF
NA	TRBV21-1	CASSPGTRVFDRGELFF
TRBD2	TRBV5-1	CASSLGLAVSTDTQYF
TRBD1	TRBV6-5	CASSYRGLNYGYTF
TRBD1	TRBV7-2	CASSFRDRGNQPQHF
NA	TRBV7-2	CASSLGQGTRDTF
NA	TRBV5-1	CASSSFEQGGETQYF
TRBD1	TRBV5-1	CASSLRQGAGEQYF
TRBD2	TRBV7-9	CASSLGRLAGGSYNEQFF
TRBD2	TRBV5-1	CASTRLAGFRDTQYF
TRBD2	TRBV9	CASSVDGLAGGLYNEQFF
NA	TRBV11-2	CASSLPGEQYF
TRBD2	TRBV5-1	CASSSPGTSGKADTQYF
NA	TRBV11-3	CALFPGSYEQYF
TRBD1	TRBV13	CASSLDQGAAEQYF
TRBD2	TRBV10-3	CAISESSGRIDEQFF
TRBD2	TRBV27	CASSLRLADYEQYF